The rows below give T cell receptor beta chains drawn from one sample of a study of T-cell reconstitution after alpha-beta-depleted transplantation in children. TCRdb ran MiXCR on the PCR reads and lists one entry per CDR3 protein. The sample has hundreds of thousands of distinct CDR3 sequences; around 12% are singletons. Sequenced material: PBMCs, taken before TCRalphabeta/CD19-depleted stem cell transplant. Receptors originate from a girl aged 2-10 years with congenital amegakaryocytic thrombocytopenia, due to receive a stem cell transplant. Each CDR3 is given with its conserved first and last residue. The D gene is left open where the match is weak. Clone size is stated in some rows and not others, as once, few, many or a class when expanded.

cdr3_nt: TGTGCCACTCGGGGGGCCAAGAACACTGAAGCTTTCTTT; cdr3_aa: CATRGAKNTEAFF; d_call: .; j_call: TRBJ1-1; v_call: TRBV15; clone_size: few
cdr3_nt: TGTGCCAGTAGTCTTAGGGGGACAGAACTTTCCTATGGCTACACCTTC; cdr3_aa: CASSLRGTELSYGYTF; d_call: TRBD1; j_call: TRBJ1-2; v_call: TRBV19; clone_size: .
cdr3_nt: TGCGCCAGCAGCCACGAGTATGGCCAAGAGACCGGGGAGCTGTTTTTT; cdr3_aa: CASSHEYGQETGELFF; d_call: .; j_call: TRBJ2-2; v_call: TRBV4-1; clone_size: .
cdr3_nt: TGTGCCAGCAGTGACAAGCGACTAGCGGATTCCTACAATGAGCAGTTCTTC; cdr3_aa: CASSDKRLADSYNEQFF; d_call: TRBD2; j_call: TRBJ2-1; v_call: TRBV2; clone_size: .
cdr3_nt: TGCGCCAGCAGCTTGGCCGCAGGGCCAACCAAAAACATTCAGTACTTC; cdr3_aa: CASSLAAGPTKNIQYF; d_call: .; j_call: TRBJ2-4; v_call: TRBV5-1; clone_size: many
cdr3_nt: TGTGCCAGCAGCTTAATAGAGAGTGAGCAGTTCTTC; cdr3_aa: CASSLIESEQFF; d_call: .; j_call: TRBJ2-1; v_call: TRBV7-9; clone_size: many
cdr3_nt: TGTGCCAGCAGTTATTACAGGAGCTCTGGAAACACCATATATTTT; cdr3_aa: CASSYYRSSGNTIYF; d_call: .; j_call: TRBJ1-3; v_call: TRBV28; clone_size: .
cdr3_nt: TGCAGCGTTGGGGGGCGGGAAGCTTTCTTT; cdr3_aa: CSVGGREAFF; d_call: .; j_call: TRBJ1-1; v_call: TRBV29-1; clone_size: many
cdr3_nt: TGTGCCAGCCTGGCGGTTTACGAGCAGTACTTC; cdr3_aa: CASLAVYEQYF; d_call: .; j_call: TRBJ2-7; v_call: TRBV2; clone_size: few
cdr3_nt: TGCAGTGCTAGATTACTAGCGGGAAGCTCCTACAATGAGCAGTTCTTC; cdr3_aa: CSARLLAGSSYNEQFF; d_call: TRBD2; j_call: TRBJ2-1; v_call: TRBV20-1; clone_size: many
cdr3_nt: TGTGCCAGCAGCCCTCTAGGGGCTCAGGTCGGCGCTTTCTTT; cdr3_aa: CASSPLGAQVGAFF; d_call: .; j_call: TRBJ1-1; v_call: TRBV7-2; clone_size: .